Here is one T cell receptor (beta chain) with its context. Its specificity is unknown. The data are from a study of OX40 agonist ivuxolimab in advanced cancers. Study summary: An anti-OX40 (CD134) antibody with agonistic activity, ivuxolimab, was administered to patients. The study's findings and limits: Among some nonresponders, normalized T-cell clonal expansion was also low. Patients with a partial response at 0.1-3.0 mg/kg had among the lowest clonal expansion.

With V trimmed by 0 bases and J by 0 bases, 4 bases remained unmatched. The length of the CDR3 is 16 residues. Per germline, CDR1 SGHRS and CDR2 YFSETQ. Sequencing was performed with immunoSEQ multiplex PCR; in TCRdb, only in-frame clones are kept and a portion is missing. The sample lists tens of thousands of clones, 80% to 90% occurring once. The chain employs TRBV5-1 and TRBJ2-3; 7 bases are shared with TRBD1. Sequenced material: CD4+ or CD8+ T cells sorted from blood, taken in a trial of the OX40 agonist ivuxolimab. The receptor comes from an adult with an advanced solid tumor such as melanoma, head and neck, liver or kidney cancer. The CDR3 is CASSLVLGQSTDTQYF. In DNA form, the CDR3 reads TGCGCCAGCAGCTTGGTTTTGGGACAGAGCACAGATACGCAGTATTTT.